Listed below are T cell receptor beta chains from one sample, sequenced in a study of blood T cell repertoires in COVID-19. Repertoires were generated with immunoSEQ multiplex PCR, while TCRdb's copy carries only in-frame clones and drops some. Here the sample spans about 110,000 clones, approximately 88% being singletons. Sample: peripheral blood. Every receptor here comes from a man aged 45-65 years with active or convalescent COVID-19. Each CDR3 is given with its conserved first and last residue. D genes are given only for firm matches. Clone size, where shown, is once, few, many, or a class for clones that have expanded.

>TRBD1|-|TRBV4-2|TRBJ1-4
TGTGCCAGCAGCCAAGAGGGACAGGGTAATGAAAAACTGTTTTTT
CASSQEGQGNEKLFF
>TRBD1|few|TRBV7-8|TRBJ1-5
TGTGCCAGCAGCCAGGTGTACAGGGGGGATCAGCCCCAGCATTTT
CASSQVYRGDQPQHF
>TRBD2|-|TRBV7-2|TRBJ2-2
TGTGCCAGCAGCTCCCCAAAAGGGACGGGAGGAAACACCGGGGAGCTGTTTTTT
CASSSPKGTGGNTGELFF
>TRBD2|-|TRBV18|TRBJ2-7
TGTGCCAGCTCACCCGGGACTAGCGTCGCCTACGAGCAGTACTTC
CASSPGTSVAYEQYF
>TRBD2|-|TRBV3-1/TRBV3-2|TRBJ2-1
TGTGCCAGCACCCTTCTAGCGGGATTGTCCTACAATGAGCAGTTCTTC
CASTLLAGLSYNEQFF
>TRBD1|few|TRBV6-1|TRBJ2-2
TGTGCCAGCAGTGGTTCGGACAGGACGTTAATTCGGGAGCTGTTTTTT
CASSGSDRTLIRELFF
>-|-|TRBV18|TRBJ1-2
TGTGCCAGCTCACCATCCAACTCGAACTATGGCTACACCTTC
CASSPSNSNYGYTF
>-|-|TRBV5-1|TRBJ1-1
TGCGCCAGCAGCTTGGGACAGGTCATGAACACTGAAGCTTTCTTT
CASSLGQVMNTEAFF
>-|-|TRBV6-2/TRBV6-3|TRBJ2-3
TGTGCCAGCAGTATACGGACCGCGGGGGATACGCAGTATTTT
CASSIRTAGDTQYF
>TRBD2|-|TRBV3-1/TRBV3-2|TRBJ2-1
TGTGCCAGCAGCTACTCGACTAGCGGCACAAATGAGCAGTTCTTC
CASSYSTSGTNEQFF
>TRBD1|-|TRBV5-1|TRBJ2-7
TGCGCCAGCAGCCCGACAGGGAGTACGAACGAGCAGTACTTC
CASSPTGSTNEQYF
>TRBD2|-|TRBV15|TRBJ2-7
TGTGCCACCAGCAGAACTCGGGGGGTCGGCCACGAGCAGTACTTC
CATSRTRGVGHEQYF
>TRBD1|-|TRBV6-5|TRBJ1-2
TGTGCCAGCACCCCCGGGACAGGGAACTATGGCTACACCTTC
CASTPGTGNYGYTF
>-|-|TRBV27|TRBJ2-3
TGTGCCAGCGTAGTATCACTAGGGCTCGGTACGCAGTATTTT
CASVVSLGLGTQYF
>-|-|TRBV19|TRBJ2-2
TGTGCCAGTAGTCCACTTAGCGGGAACACCGGGGAGCTGTTTTTT
CASSPLSGNTGELFF
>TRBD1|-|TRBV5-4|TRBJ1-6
TGTGCCAGCAGCCCCAGGGGGGTAGACAGGAATTCACCCCTCCACTTT
CASSPRGVDRNSPLHF
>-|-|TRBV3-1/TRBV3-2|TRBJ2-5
TGTGCCAGCAGCCACAGGGGCGACCAAGAGACCCAGTACTTC
CASSHRGDQETQYF
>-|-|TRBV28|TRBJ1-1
TGTGCCAGCAGTGGCCAAGGACACTACGGTGAAGCTTTCTTT
CASSGQGHYGEAFF
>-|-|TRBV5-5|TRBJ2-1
TGTGCCAGCAGCTTGCCCCTGAGCCCCCCAGTAGCGGATTTCTACAATGAGCAGTTCTTC
CASSLPLSPPVADFYNEQFF
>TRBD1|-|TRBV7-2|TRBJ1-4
TGTGCCAGCAGCTTAGTCCCGACAGGGCGGGGTGAAAAACTGTTTTTT
CASSLVPTGRGEKLFF
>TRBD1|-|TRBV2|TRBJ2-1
TGTGCCAGCAGGCTCCAGACAGGGAATGAGCAGTTCTTC
CASRLQTGNEQFF
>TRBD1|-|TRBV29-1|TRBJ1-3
TGCAGCGCAGGACAGGGTAGCTCTGGAAACACCATATATTTT
CSAGQGSSGNTIYF
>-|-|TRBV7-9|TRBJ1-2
TGTGCCAGCAGCTTAGTAGGGGGAGGCTACACCTTC
CASSLVGGGYTF
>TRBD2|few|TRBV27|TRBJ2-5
TGTGCCAGCAGTCCAACCTTACTAGCGCAAGAGACCCAGTACTTC
CASSPTLLAQETQYF
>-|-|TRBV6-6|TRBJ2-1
TGTGCCAGCAGTTACTATACCACGAGTGAGCAGTTCTTC
CASSYYTTSEQFF
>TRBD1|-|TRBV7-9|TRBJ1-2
TGTGCCAGCAGCTTGGGACAGGGGGCGCGCGGCTACACCTTC
CASSLGQGARGYTF